This T cell receptor (beta chain) was retrieved from a study of blood T cell repertoires in COVID-19. Trimming shortened V by 3 bases and J by 3 bases, and 12 bases separated the two germline ends. Germline CDR1 reads SGHTA; CDR2 reads FQGNSA. The CDR3 is made up of 15 amino acids. Per the study methods: Counts of nucleated cells, estimated from reference gene primer amplification, were obtained. The assay was immunoSEQ multiplex PCR, and TCRdb's table has in-frame clones only and misses some. The D gene and trimming were derived from the DNA, and the V and J assignments and clone size from that table. The table lists hundreds of thousands of clones, approximately 80% of them singletons.

The sample consisted of peripheral blood. V and J are TRBV7-2 and TRBJ2-1, with D possibly TRBD2 on 6 matching bases. The receptor was isolated from a woman over 75 with acute or convalescent COVID-19. CDR3 loop: CASSFSRGIYNEQFF. CDR3 nucleotides: TGTGCCAGCAGCTTCTCCCGGGGGATCTACAATGAGCAGTTCTTC.